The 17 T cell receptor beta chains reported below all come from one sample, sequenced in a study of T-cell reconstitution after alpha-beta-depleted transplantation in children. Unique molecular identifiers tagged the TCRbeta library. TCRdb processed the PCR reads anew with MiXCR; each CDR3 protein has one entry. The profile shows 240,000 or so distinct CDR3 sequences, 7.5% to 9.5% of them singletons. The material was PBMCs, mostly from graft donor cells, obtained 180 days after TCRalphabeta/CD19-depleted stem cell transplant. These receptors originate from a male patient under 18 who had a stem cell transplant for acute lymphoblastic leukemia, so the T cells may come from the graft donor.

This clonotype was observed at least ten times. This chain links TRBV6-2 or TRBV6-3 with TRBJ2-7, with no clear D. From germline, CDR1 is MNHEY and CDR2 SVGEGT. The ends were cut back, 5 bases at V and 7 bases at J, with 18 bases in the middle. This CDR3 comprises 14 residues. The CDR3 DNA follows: TGTGCCAGCAGTGGACCGGCGGCCGTAGGGGAGCAGTACTTC. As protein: CASSGPAAVGEQYF.

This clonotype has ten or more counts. The CDR3 is CSARTPAGRETQYF. CDR3 nucleotide sequence: TGCAGTGCTAGGACTCCAGCTGGGAGGGAGACCCAGTACTTC. This sequence joins TRBV20-1 and TRBJ2-5; a weak D match, TRBD2 (6 bases). The germline V gene has CDR1 DFQATT and CDR2 SNEGSKA (reference sequence). The CDR3 consists of 14 residues. Deletions cut 3 bases from V and 5 bases from J, with 16 bases between.

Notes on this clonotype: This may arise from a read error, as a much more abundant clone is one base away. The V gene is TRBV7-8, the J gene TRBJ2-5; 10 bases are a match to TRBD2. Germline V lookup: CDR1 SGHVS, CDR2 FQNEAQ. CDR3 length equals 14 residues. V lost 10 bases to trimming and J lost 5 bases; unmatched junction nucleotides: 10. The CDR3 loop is CAIQSGGGRETQYF. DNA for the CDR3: TGTGCCATCCAAAGCGGGGGGGGCAGGGAGACCCAGTACTTC.

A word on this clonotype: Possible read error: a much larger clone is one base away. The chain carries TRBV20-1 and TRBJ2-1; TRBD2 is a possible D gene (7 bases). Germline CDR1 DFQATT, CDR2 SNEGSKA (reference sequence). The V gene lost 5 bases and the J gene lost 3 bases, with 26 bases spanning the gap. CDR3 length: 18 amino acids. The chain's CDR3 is CSAAPLPLGGGSYNEQFF. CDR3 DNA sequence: TGCAGTGCTGCCCCACTTCCCTTGGGGGGGGGCAGCTACAATGAGCAGTTCTTC.

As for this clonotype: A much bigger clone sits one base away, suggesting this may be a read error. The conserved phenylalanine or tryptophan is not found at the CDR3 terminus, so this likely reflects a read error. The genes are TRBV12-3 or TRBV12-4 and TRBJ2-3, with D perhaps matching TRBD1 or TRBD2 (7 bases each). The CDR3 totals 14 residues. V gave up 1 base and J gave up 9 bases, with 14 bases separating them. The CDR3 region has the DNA TGTGCCAGCAGTTTAGGGGGAGGGGGCTTGACGCAGTATGTT. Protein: CASSLGGGGLTQYV.

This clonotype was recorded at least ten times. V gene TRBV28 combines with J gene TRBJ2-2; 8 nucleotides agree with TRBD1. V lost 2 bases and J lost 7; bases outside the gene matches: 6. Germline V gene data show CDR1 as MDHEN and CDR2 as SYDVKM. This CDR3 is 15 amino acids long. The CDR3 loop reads CASSLRTGKHGELFF. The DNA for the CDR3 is TGTGCCAGCAGTTTAAGGACAGGGAAACACGGGGAGCTGTTTTTT.

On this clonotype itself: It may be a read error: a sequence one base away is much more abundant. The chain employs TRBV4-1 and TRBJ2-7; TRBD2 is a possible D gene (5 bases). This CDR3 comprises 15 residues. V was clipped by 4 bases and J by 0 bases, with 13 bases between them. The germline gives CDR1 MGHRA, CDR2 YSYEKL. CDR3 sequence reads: CASSRTGRLSYEQYF. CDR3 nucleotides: TGCGCCAGCAGCCGGACTGGAAGGCTCTCCTACGAGCAGTACTTC.

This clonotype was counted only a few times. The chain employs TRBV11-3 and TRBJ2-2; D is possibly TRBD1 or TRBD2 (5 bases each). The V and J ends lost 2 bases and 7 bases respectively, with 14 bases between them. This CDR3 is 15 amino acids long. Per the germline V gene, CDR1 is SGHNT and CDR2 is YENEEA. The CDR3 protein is CASSLRGELGGELFF. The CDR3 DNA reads TGTGCCAGCAGCTTAAGAGGGGAGTTGGGCGGGGAGCTGTTTTTT. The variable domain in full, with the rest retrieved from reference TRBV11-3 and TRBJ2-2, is EAGVVQSPRYKIIEKKQPVAFWCNPISGHNTLYWYLQNLGQGPELLIRYENEEAVDDSQLPKDRFSAERLKGVDSTLKIQPAELGDSAVYLCASSLRGELGGELFFGEGSRLTVL.

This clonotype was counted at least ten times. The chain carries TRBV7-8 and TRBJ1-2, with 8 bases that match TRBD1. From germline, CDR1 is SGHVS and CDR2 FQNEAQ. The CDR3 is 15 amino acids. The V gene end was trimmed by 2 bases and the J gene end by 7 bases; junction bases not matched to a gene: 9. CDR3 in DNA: TGTGCCAGCAGCTTAAATTGGGCAGGGGGCGTTGGCTACACCTTC. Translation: CASSLNWAGGVGYTF.

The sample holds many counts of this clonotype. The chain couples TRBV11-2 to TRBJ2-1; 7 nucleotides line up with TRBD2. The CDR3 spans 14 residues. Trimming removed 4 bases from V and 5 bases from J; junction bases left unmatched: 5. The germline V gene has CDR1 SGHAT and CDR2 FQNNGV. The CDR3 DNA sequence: TGTGCCAGCAGCTCGAGCGGGGATCACAATGAGCAGTTCTTC. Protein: CASSSSGDHNEQFF.

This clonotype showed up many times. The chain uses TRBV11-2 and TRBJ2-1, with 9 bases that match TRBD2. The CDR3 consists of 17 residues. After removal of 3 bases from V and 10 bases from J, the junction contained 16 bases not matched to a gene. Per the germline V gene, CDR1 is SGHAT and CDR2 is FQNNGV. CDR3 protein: CASSLRSPRLAETEQFF. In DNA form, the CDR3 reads TGTGCCAGCAGCTTGAGGAGCCCACGACTAGCGGAGACGGAGCAGTTCTTC.

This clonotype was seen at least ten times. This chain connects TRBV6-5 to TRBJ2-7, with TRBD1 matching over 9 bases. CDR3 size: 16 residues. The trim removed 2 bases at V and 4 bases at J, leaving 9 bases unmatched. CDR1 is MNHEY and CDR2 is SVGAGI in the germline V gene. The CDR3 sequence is CASSYMSDRGTYEQYF. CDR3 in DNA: TGTGCCAGCAGTTACATGTCTGACAGGGGGACTTACGAGCAGTACTTC.

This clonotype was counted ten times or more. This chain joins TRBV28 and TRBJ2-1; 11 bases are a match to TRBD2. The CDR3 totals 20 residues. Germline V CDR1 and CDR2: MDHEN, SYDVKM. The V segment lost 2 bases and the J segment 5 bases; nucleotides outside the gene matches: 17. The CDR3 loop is CASSLRVRTSGLWVHNEQFF. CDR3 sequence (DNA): TGTGCCAGCAGTTTAAGGGTGAGGACTAGCGGGCTCTGGGTTCACAATGAGCAGTTCTTC.

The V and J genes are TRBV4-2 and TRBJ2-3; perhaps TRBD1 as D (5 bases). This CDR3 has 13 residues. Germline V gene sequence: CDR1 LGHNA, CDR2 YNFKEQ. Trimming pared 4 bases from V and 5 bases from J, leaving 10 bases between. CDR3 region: CASSRSGKDTQYF. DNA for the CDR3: TGTGCCAGCAGCCGATCAGGGAAAGATACGCAGTATTTT.

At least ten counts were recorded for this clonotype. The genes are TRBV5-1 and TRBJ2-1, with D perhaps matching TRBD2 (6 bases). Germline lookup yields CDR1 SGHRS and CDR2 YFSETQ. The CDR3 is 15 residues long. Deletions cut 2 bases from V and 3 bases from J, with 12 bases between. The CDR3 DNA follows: TGCGCCAGCAGCTTTACTAGCAGTTTCTACAATGAGCAGTTCTTC. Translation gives CASSFTSSFYNEQFF.

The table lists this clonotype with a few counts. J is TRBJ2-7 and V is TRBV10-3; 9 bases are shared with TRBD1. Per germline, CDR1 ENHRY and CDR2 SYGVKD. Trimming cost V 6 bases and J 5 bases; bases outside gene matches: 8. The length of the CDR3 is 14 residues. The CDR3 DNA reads TGTGCCATCAGGCCGGGACAGGGTCGTAACGAGCAGTACTTC. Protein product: CAIRPGQGRNEQYF.

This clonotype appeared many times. As DNA, the CDR3 is TGTGCCAGCAGCCCCGAGAGGTACACAGATACGCAGTATTTT. Protein: CASSPERYTDTQYF. The genes are TRBV7-2 and TRBJ2-3; D is ambiguous. CDR3 length: 14 residues. Trimming cost V 5 bases and J 2 bases, with 11 bases left between them. CDR1 SGHTA and CDR2 FQGNSA come from the germline V gene.